The 27 T cell receptor beta chains below come from one sample, sequenced in a study of shared clonotypes between healthy human individuals. This table comes from immunoSEQ multiplex PCR, and its TCRdb copy is limited to in-frame clones, with some not included. The table lists roughly 700,000 clones, 90% of them singletons. The specimen was memory CD8+ T cells from PBMCs. Subset of the sample: CD45RO+ cells pooled with CCR7-negative TemRA cells. The receptors derive from a man aged 18 to 29 in good health. Some clones in this sample may be carry-over from other donors' samples.

This clone has only one observation. V usage is TRBV19 and J usage is TRBJ1-5; 7 positions agree with TRBD1. J lost 4 bases, V lost 4 bases, and 7 bases had no gene match. This CDR3 region has 15 residues. Looked up from germline, CDR1 is LNHDA and CDR2 is SQIVND (reference sequence). The CDR3 loop reads CASSSRQGKNQPQHF. CDR3 in DNA: TGTGCCAGTAGTAGCAGACAGGGAAAGAATCAGCCCCAGCATTTT.

The chain uses TRBV4-1 and TRBJ2-4, with D perhaps matching TRBD1 or TRBD2 (5 bases each). The CDR3 length is 17 residues. The V end was cut by 4 bases, the J end by 1 base, with 17 bases between. From germline, CDR1 is MGHRA and CDR2 YSYEKL. DNA for the CDR3: TGCGCCAGCAGCCCGATGGTGGGGGAATGGGCCAAAAACATTCAGTACTTC. Its translation: CASSPMVGEWAKNIQYF.

As regards this clone: The same CDR3 also results from other DNA sequences found in this sample. The V call is TRBV27, the J call TRBJ2-1; possible D gene TRBD1, 6 bases. CDR1 is MNHEY, CDR2 SMNVEV, per germline (reference sequence). V lost 5 bases and J 7 bases, leaving 9 bases between the germline ends. The CDR3 covers 12 residues. The CDR3 DNA is TGTGCCAGCAGTATACAGGGAAATGAGCAGTTCTTC. Encoded protein: CASSIQGNEQFF.

The V gene is TRBV14, the J gene TRBJ1-2; D is unclear. Germline CDR1 is SGHDN and CDR2 is FVKESK. The V gene lost 1 base and the J gene lost 4 bases, with 7 bases spanning the gap. CDR3 length: 13 amino acids. CDR3 in amino acids: CASSQGRTYGYTF. The CDR3 DNA reads as TGTGCCAGCAGCCAAGGTCGGACCTATGGCTACACCTTC.

The J gene is TRBJ1-1, the V gene TRBV27, with TRBD1 as a possible D gene (5 bases). The CDR3 consists of 15 residues. Trimming took off 0 bases at V and 6 bases at J, with 14 bases between the two ends. Per germline, CDR1 MNHEY and CDR2 SMNVEV (reference sequence). In DNA form, the CDR3 reads TGTGCCAGCAGTTTATCTGCCAGGGCCGGGCCTGAAGCTTTCTTT. Translating gives CASSLSARAGPEAFF.

The chain's CDR3 is CSVVLGAPYEQYF. CDR3 bases: TGCAGCGTTGTGTTAGGGGCCCCCTACGAGCAGTACTTC. This chain uses TRBV29-1 with TRBJ2-7; D perhaps matches TRBD1 (5 bases). There are 13 residues in the CDR3. The germline V and J ends were trimmed by 4 bases and 2 bases, with 12 bases remaining between them. The germline V gene has CDR1 SQVTM and CDR2 ANQGSEA.

J is TRBJ2-7 and V is TRBV7-2; 8 bases are a match to TRBD2. This CDR3 spans 13 amino acids. V shed 1 base, J shed 12 bases, and the junction held 8 bases outside the gene matches. Germline V lookup: CDR1 SGHTA, CDR2 FQGNSA. For the CDR3, the DNA is TGTGCCAGCAGCTTAGAGTTGAGCGGGAGCCCGTACTTC. Residues: CASSLELSGSPYF.

CDR3 DNA sequence: TGCAGTGCTAGGGTGGGCGAGCAGTACTTC. Translation gives CSARVGEQYF. V gene TRBV20-1 combines with J gene TRBJ2-7; D not certain. V lost 3 bases and J 6 bases, leaving 6 bases between the germline ends. This CDR3 region has 10 residues. Germline V lookup: CDR1 DFQATT, CDR2 SNEGSKA (reference sequence).

The chain has TRBV18 and TRBJ1-1; 10 nucleotides match TRBD1. Germline loops: CDR1 KGHSH, CDR2 LQKENI. With 1 base clipped from V and 1 base from J, the junction kept 6 bases outside the gene matches. This CDR3 has 17 residues. The CDR3 bases are TGTGCCAGCTCACCACAGGAGACAGGGGGCACGAACACTGAAGCTTTCTTT. Protein sequence: CASSPQETGGTNTEAFF.

This chain connects TRBV13 to TRBJ2-7; D unclear. Germline V CDR1 and CDR2: PRHDT, FYEKMQ (reference sequence). Deletions cut 5 bases from V and 5 bases from J, with 13 bases between. This CDR3 has 13 amino acids. The CDR3 reads CASSPARPHEQYF. The DNA for the CDR3 is TGTGCCAGCAGCCCAGCAAGGCCCCACGAGCAGTACTTC.

This clone has a single count. The J gene is TRBJ1-1, the V gene TRBV10-2; no reliable D call. The CDR3 runs to 11 residues. Germline assignment: CDR1 WSHSY and CDR2 SAAADI. Between the trimmed V and J ends, which lost 6 bases and 6 bases, there was a span of 8 bases. DNA of the CDR3: TGCGCCAGCAGGGAGGAAGCTGAAGCTTTCTTT. Protein: CASREEAEAFF.

The chain couples TRBV28 to TRBJ1-4, with D hard to call. V was clipped by 3 bases and J by 6 bases, with 8 bases between them. Germline values: CDR1 MDHEN, CDR2 SYDVKM. The CDR3 totals 13 residues. CDR3 region: CASSFVVHEKLFF. In DNA form, the CDR3 reads TGTGCCAGCAGTTTTGTGGTTCATGAAAAACTGTTTTTT.

V is TRBV11-2 and J is TRBJ1-3, with D perhaps matching TRBD1 (5 bases). In germline, CDR1 is SGHAT, CDR2 FQNNGV. Deletions cut 8 bases from V and 7 bases from J, with 18 bases between. This CDR3 is 14 amino acids long. The CDR3 bases are TGTGCCAGCCGGGACTCATCCCTTGGCAACACCATATATTTT. Its protein is CASRDSSLGNTIYF.

The gene calls are TRBV5-5 and TRBJ2-1, with D tentatively TRBD1 (6 bases). Germline CDR1 reads SGHKS; CDR2 reads YYEKEE (reference sequence). The CDR3 has 15 amino acids. The V end was cut by 0 bases, the J end by 4 bases, with 11 bases between. The CDR3 coding sequence is TGTGCCAGCAGCTTGGACAGGGCTCCTTACAATGAGCAGTTCTTC. Protein product: CASSLDRAPYNEQFF.

The gene calls are TRBV7-8 and TRBJ2-3, with 13 bases lining up with TRBD2. V trimming: 5 bases; J trimming: 0 bases; junction bases outside the gene matches: 8. The germline V gene encodes CDR1 SGHVS and CDR2 FQNEAQ. The length of the CDR3 is 18 residues. The DNA of the CDR3 is TGTGCCAGCAGCGCCGGACTAGCGGGAGACCCCAGCACAGATACGCAGTATTTT. It encodes CASSAGLAGDPSTDTQYF.

The V gene is TRBV27, the J gene TRBJ2-3, with D unclear. Germline V lookup: CDR1 MNHEY, CDR2 SMNVEV (reference sequence). The CDR3 length is 15 residues. The V and J ends lost 3 bases and 6 bases respectively, with 16 bases between them. For the CDR3, the DNA is TGTGCCAGCAGTTTCCTCGGACCAGCGTGGGATACGCAGTATTTT. It encodes CASSFLGPAWDTQYF.

The chain combines TRBV11-2 with TRBJ2-5; D may be TRBD2 (6 bases). The J call is doubtful: the DNA matches TRBJ2-7 better. Germline V gives CDR1 SGHAT, CDR2 FQNNGV. The CDR3 sequence is 14 residues long. The DNA for the CDR3 is TGTGCCAGCAGCTTAGTAGGAGGGCCCTACGAGCAGTACTTC. It is translated as CASSLVGGPYEQYF.

The chain uses TRBV18 and TRBJ2-7; possible D gene TRBD1, 5 bases. Germline values: CDR1 KGHSH, CDR2 LQKENI. This CDR3 spans 12 amino acids. V was cut by 3 bases and J by 2 bases, with 5 bases left in between. This CDR3 is CASSPDTYEQYF. The CDR3, as DNA: TGTGCCAGCTCACCGGACACCTACGAGCAGTACTTC.

This clone appeared a single time. This chain joins TRBV5-1 and TRBJ2-1; 10 nucleotides match TRBD2. The length of the CDR3 is 14 residues. V lost 5 bases and J lost 4; bases outside the gene matches: 3. Germline loops: CDR1 SGHRS, CDR2 YFSETQ. CDR3 bases: TGCGCCAGCAGTCGGACTAGCGGATACAATGAGCAGTTCTTC. This sequence encodes CASSRTSGYNEQFF.

V usage is TRBV25-1 and J usage is TRBJ2-7; TRBD1 agrees at 9 bases. V shed 7 bases, J shed 3 bases, and the junction held 7 bases outside the gene matches. Germline CDR1 is MGHDK and CDR2 is SYGVNS. The length of the CDR3 is 14 residues. The CDR3 is CASMGTGHVYEQYF. In DNA form, the CDR3 reads TGTGCCAGCATGGGGACAGGGCATGTCTACGAGCAGTACTTC.

This chain connects TRBV11-2 to TRBJ2-1, with 7 bases lining up with TRBD2. Germline CDR1 is SGHAT and CDR2 is FQNNGV. The CDR3 extends over 17 amino acids. Germline trimming cut 5 bases from V and 5 bases from J; bases unmatched to any gene: 15. The CDR3 protein is CASSLTHPGLIHNEQFF. The CDR3 DNA reads TGTGCCAGCAGCCTAACGCATCCGGGACTAATCCACAATGAGCAGTTCTTC.

On this clone itself: Different DNA sequences within this sample yield the same CDR3. The rearrangement uses TRBV9 and TRBJ2-1, with 9 bases aligning to TRBD2. Germline CDR1 reads SGDLS; CDR2 reads YYNGEE. The CDR3 spans 15 residues. V trimming: 0 bases; J trimming: 3 bases; junction bases outside the gene matches: 1. CDR3 nucleotide sequence: TGTGCCAGCAGCGTAGGTAGCGGGGGCTACAATGAGCAGTTCTTC. Encoded protein: CASSVGSGGYNEQFF.

The genes are TRBV5-6 and TRBJ2-5; 12 bases align to TRBD2. Unmatched junction bases numbered 7, after V lost 0 bases and J lost 4 bases. CDR3 length: 17 amino acids. Per the germline V gene, CDR1 is SGHDT and CDR2 is YYEEEE. The CDR3 nucleotides are TGTGCCAGCAGCTTGGCCACAGGACTAGCGGGACGAGAGACCCAGTACTTC. Its protein is CASSLATGLAGRETQYF.

This clone was recorded only once. The rearrangement joins TRBV27 to TRBJ1-1; D is undetermined. V lost 0 bases to trimming and J lost 3 bases, with 11 bases between them. The CDR3 has 15 residues. CDR1 MNHEY and CDR2 SMNVEV come from the germline V gene (reference sequence). The CDR3 loop is CASSLSKPSYTEAFF. The CDR3 DNA sequence: TGTGCCAGCAGTTTATCTAAACCATCCTACACTGAAGCTTTCTTT.

The chain recombines TRBV18 with TRBJ2-7; D possibly matches TRBD1 or TRBD2 (7 bases each). The germline V and J ends were trimmed by 4 bases and 7 bases, with 17 bases remaining between them. The germline CDR1 and CDR2 sequences are KGHSH and LQKENI. This CDR3 is 14 amino acids long. DNA of the CDR3: TGTGCCAGCTCACTGACAGGGAGGGAGCTTGAGCAGTACTTC. It specifies CASSLTGRELEQYF.

The V gene is TRBV28, the J gene TRBJ2-7; maybe TRBD2 (6 bases). The CDR3 runs 15 residues. The V and J ends lost 5 bases and 1 base respectively, with 15 bases between them. Germline CDR1 and CDR2: MDHEN and SYDVKM. The CDR3 reads CASSLPGTPSYEQYF. The CDR3 DNA follows: TGTGCCAGCAGTCTCCCCGGGACTCCGTCCTACGAGCAGTACTTC.

The chain couples TRBV28 to TRBJ2-1; tentatively, D is TRBD2 (6 bases). CDR3 length equals 14 residues. From germline, CDR1 is MDHEN and CDR2 SYDVKM. V was trimmed by 5 bases and J by 4 bases, leaving 12 bases between them. The CDR3 region is CASSPIAEYNEQFF. Written as DNA, the CDR3 is TGTGCCAGCAGTCCTATAGCGGAATACAATGAGCAGTTCTTC.